This T cell receptor (beta chain) came from a study of shared clonotypes between healthy human individuals. J was trimmed by 3 bases and V by 3 bases; bases with no gene match: 1. Looked up from germline, CDR1 is SEHNR and CDR2 is FQNEAQ (reference sequence). The CDR3 is made up of 15 amino acids. Measured with immunoSEQ multiplex PCR; TCRdb has only the in-frame clones, and not every one. The data contain a few hundred thousand clones, about 65% of them seen just once; the ten biggest clones take up 11%. The sample consisted of memory CD4+ T cells sorted from blood. Subset in this sample: CD45RA-negative fraction. The chain carries TRBV7-9 and TRBJ2-1; 11 nucleotides line up with TRBD1. This receptor was taken from a man aged 25-45 years in good health. The CDR3 DNA follows: TGTGCCAGCAGCTTGGGACAGGGGGTCTACAATGAGCAGTTCTTC. It specifies CASSLGQGVYNEQFF.